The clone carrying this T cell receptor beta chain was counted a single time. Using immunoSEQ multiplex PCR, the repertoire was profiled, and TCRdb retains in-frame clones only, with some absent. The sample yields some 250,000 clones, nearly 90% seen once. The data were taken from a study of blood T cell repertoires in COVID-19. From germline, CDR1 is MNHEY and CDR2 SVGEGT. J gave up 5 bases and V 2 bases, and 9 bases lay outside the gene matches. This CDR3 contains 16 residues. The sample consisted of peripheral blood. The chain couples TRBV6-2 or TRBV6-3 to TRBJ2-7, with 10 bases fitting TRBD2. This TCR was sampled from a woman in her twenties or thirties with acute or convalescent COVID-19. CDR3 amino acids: CASSYHASGSGNEQYF. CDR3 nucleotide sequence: TGTGCCAGCAGTTACCATGCTAGCGGGAGTGGAAACGAGCAGTACTTC.